This is a list of T cell receptor beta chains from one sample in a study of regulatory T cells in long-lasting Graves disease. TCRdb reprocessed the multiplex PCR reads with MiXCR, giving one entry per CDR3 protein. The sample shows fewer than 550,000 distinct CDR3 sequences, 20% to 25% of them seen only once. The source material was peripheral blood mononuclear cells (PBMCs), sampled when the disease was refractory, from a patient treated with antithyroid drugs. All receptors derive from a female donor with Graves disease. Each CDR3 is given with its conserved first and last residue. Fields, in order: V gene, D gene, clone size, J gene, CDR3 protein, CDR3 DNA. The D gene is left open where the match is weak. Clone size is not always given. Where it is, it says once, few, many or a class for expanded clones.

>TRBV30|.|few|TRBJ1-1
CAWSGRSNTEAFF
TGTGCCTGGAGCGGACGGTCGAACACTGAAGCTTTCTTT
>TRBV7-6|.|.|TRBJ1-1
CASSLAAGEALYTEAFF
TGTGCCAGCAGCTTAGCGGCGGGGGAAGCCCTTTACACTGAAGCTTTCTTT
>TRBV24-1|TRBD2|many|TRBJ2-7
CATSDSRLAGAVDEQYF
TGTGCCACCAGTGATTCACGACTAGCGGGAGCAGTGGACGAGCAGTACTTC
>TRBV10-3|TRBD2|many|TRBJ2-7
CAISDRASGRKGYEQYF
TGTGCCATCAGTGATAGGGCTAGCGGGAGGAAAGGCTACGAGCAGTACTTC
>TRBV18|.|.|TRBJ1-1
CASSPQESANTEAFF
TGTGCCAGCTCACCACAAGAATCTGCAAACACTGAAGCTTTCTTT
>TRBV2|.|.|TRBJ1-5
CASSENEAGLGPQHF
TGTGCCAGCAGTGAAAATGAGGCGGGATTGGGGCCCCAGCATTTT
>TRBV20-1|.|.|TRBJ2-7
CSARDTGNEQYF
TGCAGTGCTAGAGACACAGGTAACGAGCAGTACTTC
>TRBV12-5|.|many|TRBJ1-2
CASGLVQVPTGPRAYGGYTF
TGTGCTAGTGGTTTGGTACAAGTTCCGACAGGCCCTCGGGCGTATGGGGGCTACACCTTC
>TRBV2|.|many|TRBJ1-4
CASQGALNEKLFF
TGTGCCAGCCAAGGGGCTTTAAATGAAAAACTGTTTTTT
>TRBV7-8|.|many|TRBJ1-2
CASSQTGNYGYTF
TGTGCCAGCAGCCAGACAGGAAACTATGGCTACACCTTC
>TRBV6-5|TRBD2|many|TRBJ2-7
CASSYPLRTSGSSYEQYF
TGTGCCAGCAGTTACCCCCTCCGGACTAGCGGATCCTCCTACGAGCAGTACTTC
>TRBV30|.|few|TRBJ1-4
CAWSVTNEKLFF
TGTGCCTGGAGTGTAACTAATGAAAAACTGTTTTTT